This TCR beta chain was profiled in a study of shared clonotypes between healthy human individuals. Findings of the study overall: In contrast to clonotypes shared by all four donors, non-shared clonotypes had lower generation probabilities.

Profiled with immunoSEQ multiplex PCR; TCRdb holds only in-frame clones, not every one. The sample consists of roughly 1 million clones, approximately 78% of them appearing once. Trimming stripped 6 bases from V and 3 bases from J, with 6 bases between. Looked up from germline, CDR1 is MNHEY and CDR2 is SMNVEV (reference sequence). The CDR3 covers 12 residues. Comments on this clone: Its antigen is not known. This sample includes further DNA sequences coding for the same CDR3.

The chain couples TRBV27 to TRBJ2-1; D gene ambiguous. The TCR comes from a man aged 18 to 29 in good health. Some clones in this sample may be carry-over from other donors' samples. Source material: memory CD4+ T cells from PBMCs. Subset noted: CD45RA-negative fraction. In DNA, the CDR3 is TGTGCCAGCAGCCGAAACTACAATGAGCAGTTCTTC. This translates into CASSRNYNEQFF.